Listed below are T cell receptor beta chains from one sample, sequenced in a study of T-cell memory formation after mild COVID-19. TCRdb re-derived calls from the 5' RACE reads in MiXCR, one entry per CDR3 protein. The repertoire holds 450,000 to 700,000 distinct CDR3 sequences, with under 20% as singletons. The sample consisted of PBMCs or a T cell subset sorted from them (not recorded which). The receptor set was obtained from an adult woman who had mild COVID-19 (a few samples of this study predate the infection). Cell type and time point are not known. CDR3s leave out the opening cysteine and the closing phenylalanine or tryptophan.

TRBV14,TRBJ2-3,ASSHRDFTDTQY
TRBV5-1,TRBJ1-1,ASSLEPHTEAF
TRBV11-2,TRBJ2-5,ASSLTGGPETQY
TRBV12-3/TRBV12-4,TRBJ2-2,ASSLARHTGELF
TRBV25-1,TRBJ2-7,ASSDWDRGGEQY
TRBV2,TRBJ1-1,ASRETPRRGRAEAF
TRBV12-3/TRBV12-4,TRBJ1-5,ASSFAYGGNQPQH
TRBV10-3,TRBJ2-1,AISEVFGTSGRNEQF
TRBV7-9,TRBJ2-7,ASSNPGEQY
TRBV29-1,TRBJ1-4,SVGEPTNEKLF
TRBV12-3/TRBV12-4,TRBJ2-5,ASSLRGVRETQY
TRBV15,TRBJ2-7,ATSRTGTAYEQY
TRBV12-3/TRBV12-4,TRBJ1-2,ASRRQVSGYT
TRBV4-3,TRBJ1-6,ASSQDLFSPLH
TRBV5-1,TRBJ2-7,ASSLGSPYEQY
TRBV2,TRBJ2-3,ASNDRLNAYTQY
TRBV5-1,TRBJ2-3,ASSLDGVKTDTQY
TRBV12-3/TRBV12-4,TRBJ2-1,ASRRGSPGNEQF
TRBV29-1,TRBJ1-2,SVAPAGGRGYGYT
TRBV6-4,TRBJ2-1,ASSPSGGSVNEQF